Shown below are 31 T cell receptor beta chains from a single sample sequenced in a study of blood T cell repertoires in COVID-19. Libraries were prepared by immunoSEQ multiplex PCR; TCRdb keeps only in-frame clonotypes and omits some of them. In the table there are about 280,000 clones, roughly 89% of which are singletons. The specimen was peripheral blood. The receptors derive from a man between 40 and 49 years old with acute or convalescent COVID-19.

CDR3 protein: CASSLTGLAEDTQYF. In DNA, the CDR3 is TGTGCCAGCAGTTTAACGGGACTAGCGGAAGATACGCAGTATTTT. The V call is TRBV27, the J call TRBJ2-3, with 11 nucleotides matching TRBD2. V shed 2 bases and J 5 bases; nucleotides not matched to a gene: 3. The germline V gene encodes CDR1 MNHEY and CDR2 SMNVEV (reference sequence). The CDR3 consists of 15 residues.

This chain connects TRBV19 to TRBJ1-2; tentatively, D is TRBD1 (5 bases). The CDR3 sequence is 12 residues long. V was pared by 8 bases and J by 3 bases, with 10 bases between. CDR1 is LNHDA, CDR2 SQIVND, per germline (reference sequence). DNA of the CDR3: TGTGCCAGTGCCTGGGGGGACTATGGCTACACCTTC. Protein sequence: CASAWGDYGYTF.

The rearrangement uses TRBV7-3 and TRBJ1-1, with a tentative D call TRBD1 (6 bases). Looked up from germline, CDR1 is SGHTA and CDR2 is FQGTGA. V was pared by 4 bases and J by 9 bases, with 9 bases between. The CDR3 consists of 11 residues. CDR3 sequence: CASSSQGQAFF. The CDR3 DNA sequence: TGTGCCAGCAGCTCACAGGGACAAGCTTTCTTT.

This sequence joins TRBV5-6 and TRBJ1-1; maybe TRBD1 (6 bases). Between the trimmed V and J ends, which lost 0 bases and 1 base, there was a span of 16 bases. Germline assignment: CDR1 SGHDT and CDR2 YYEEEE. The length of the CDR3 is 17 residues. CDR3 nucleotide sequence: TGTGCCAGCAGCTTGGCCCTAACAGGGAGTTCGAACACTGAAGCTTTCTTT. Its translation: CASSLALTGSSNTEAFF.

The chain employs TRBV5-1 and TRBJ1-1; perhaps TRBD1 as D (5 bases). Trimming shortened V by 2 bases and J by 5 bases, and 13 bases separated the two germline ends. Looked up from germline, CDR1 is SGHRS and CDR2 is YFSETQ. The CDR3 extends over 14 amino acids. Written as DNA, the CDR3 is TGCGCCAGCAGCTTCTGGACGGGGGGGACTGAAGCTTTCTTT. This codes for CASSFWTGGTEAFF.

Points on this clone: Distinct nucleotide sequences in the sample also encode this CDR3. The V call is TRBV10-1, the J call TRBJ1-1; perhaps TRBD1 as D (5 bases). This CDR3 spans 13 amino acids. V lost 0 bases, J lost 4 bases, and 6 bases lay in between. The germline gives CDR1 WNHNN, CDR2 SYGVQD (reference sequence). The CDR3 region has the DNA TGCGCCAGCAGTGAGTCGGGGGGCACTGAAGCTTTCTTT. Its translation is CASSESGGTEAFF.

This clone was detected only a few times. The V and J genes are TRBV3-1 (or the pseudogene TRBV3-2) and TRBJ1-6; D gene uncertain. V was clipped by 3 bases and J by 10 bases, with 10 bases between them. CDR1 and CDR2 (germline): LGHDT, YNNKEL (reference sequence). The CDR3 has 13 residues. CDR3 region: CASSQRLRSPLHF. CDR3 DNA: TGTGCCAGCAGCCAGAGGTTAAGATCACCCCTCCACTTT.

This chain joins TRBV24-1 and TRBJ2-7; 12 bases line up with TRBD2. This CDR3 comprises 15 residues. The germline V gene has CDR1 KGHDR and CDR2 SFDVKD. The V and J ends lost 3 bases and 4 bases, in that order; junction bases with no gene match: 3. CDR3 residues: CATSDQTSGGYEQYF. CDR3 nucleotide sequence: TGTGCCACCAGTGATCAGACTAGCGGGGGTTACGAGCAGTACTTC.

Written as DNA, the CDR3 is TGTGCCAGCAGCTTAGGTACAGGGGAGTCACCCCTCCACTTT. It translates to CASSLGTGESPLHF. This rearrangement joins TRBV11-2 to TRBJ1-6; 7 bases map to TRBD1. The V gene end was trimmed by 1 base and the J gene end by 10 bases; junction bases not matched to a gene: 4. Germline V gene sequence: CDR1 SGHAT, CDR2 FQNNGV. This CDR3 comprises 14 residues.

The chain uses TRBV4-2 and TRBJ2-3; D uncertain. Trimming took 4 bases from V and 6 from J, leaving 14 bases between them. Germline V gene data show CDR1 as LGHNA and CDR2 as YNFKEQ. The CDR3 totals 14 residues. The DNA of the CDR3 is TGTGCCAGCAGCCCCCTTGGCAGGATGGATACGCAGTATTTT. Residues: CASSPLGRMDTQYF.

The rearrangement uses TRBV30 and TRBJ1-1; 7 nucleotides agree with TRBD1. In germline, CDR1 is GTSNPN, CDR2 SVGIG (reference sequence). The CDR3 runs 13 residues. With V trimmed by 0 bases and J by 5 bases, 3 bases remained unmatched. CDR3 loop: CAWSVDRETEAFF. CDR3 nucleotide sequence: TGTGCCTGGAGTGTCGACAGGGAGACTGAAGCTTTCTTT.

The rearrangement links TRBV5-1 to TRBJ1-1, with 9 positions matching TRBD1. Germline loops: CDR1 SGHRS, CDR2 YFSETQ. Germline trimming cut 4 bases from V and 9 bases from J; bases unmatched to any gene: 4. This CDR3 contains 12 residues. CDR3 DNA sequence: TGCGCCAGCAGCATTGGACAGGGGAAAGCTTTCTTT. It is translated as CASSIGQGKAFF.

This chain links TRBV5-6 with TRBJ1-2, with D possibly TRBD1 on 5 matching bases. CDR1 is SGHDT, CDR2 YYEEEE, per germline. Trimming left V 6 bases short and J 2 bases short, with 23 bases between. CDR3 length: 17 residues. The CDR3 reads CASTRGKGPARNYGYTF. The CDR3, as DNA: TGTGCCAGCACCCGAGGTAAGGGGCCGGCCAGAAACTATGGCTACACCTTC.

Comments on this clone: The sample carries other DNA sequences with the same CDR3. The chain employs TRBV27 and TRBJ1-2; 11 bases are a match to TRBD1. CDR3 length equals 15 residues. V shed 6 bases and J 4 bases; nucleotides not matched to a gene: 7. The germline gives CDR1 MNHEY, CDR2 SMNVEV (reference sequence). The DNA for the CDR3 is TGTGCCAGCAGCCCGAGGGACAGGGGGTTCTATGGCTACACCTTC. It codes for CASSPRDRGFYGYTF.

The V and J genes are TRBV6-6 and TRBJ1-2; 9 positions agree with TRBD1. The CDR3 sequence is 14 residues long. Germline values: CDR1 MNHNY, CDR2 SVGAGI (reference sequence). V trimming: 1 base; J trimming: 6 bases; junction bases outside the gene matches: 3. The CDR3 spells CASSYLRDRDGYTF. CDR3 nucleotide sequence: TGTGCCAGCAGTTACTTACGGGACAGGGATGGCTACACCTTC.

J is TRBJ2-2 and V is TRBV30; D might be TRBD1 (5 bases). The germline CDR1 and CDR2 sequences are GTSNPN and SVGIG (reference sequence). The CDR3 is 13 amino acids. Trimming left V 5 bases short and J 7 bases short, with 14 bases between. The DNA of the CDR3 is TGTGCCTGGGGGGCCTTAGCCAACGGGGAGCTGTTTTTT. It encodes CAWGALANGELFF.

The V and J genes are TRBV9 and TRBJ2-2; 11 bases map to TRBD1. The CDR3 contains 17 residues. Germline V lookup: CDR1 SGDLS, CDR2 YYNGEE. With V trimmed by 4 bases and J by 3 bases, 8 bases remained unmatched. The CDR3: CASSPGTGGWYTGELFF. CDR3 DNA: TGTGCCAGCAGCCCTGGGACAGGGGGATGGTACACCGGGGAGCTGTTTTTT.

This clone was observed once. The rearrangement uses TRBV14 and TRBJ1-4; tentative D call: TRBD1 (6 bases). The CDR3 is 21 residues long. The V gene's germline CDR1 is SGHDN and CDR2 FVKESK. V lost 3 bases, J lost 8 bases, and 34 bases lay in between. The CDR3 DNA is TGTGCCAGCAGCCACACTTTCCCAACCGGGACACCAAGAAGGGGGACCGAAAAACTGTTTTTT. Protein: CASSHTFPTGTPRRGTEKLFF.

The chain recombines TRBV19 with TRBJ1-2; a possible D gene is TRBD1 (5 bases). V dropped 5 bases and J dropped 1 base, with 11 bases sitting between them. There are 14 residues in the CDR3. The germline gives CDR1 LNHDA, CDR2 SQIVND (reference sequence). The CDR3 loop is CASSPTVGNYGYTF. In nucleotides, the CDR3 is TGTGCCAGTAGTCCGACAGTCGGTAACTATGGCTACACCTTC.

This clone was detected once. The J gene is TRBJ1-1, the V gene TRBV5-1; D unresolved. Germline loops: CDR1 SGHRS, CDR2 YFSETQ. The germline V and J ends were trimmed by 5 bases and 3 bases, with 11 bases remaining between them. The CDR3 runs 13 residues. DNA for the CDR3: TGCGCCAGCAGTAAAACGGGTGACACTGAAGCTTTCTTT. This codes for CASSKTGDTEAFF.

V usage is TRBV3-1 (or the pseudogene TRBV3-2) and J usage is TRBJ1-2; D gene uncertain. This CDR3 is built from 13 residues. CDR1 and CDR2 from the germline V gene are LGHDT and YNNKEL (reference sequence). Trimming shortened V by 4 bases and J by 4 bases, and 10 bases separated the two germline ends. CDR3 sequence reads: CASSPDSVYGYTF. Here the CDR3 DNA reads TGTGCCAGCAGCCCGGACTCGGTCTATGGCTACACCTTC.

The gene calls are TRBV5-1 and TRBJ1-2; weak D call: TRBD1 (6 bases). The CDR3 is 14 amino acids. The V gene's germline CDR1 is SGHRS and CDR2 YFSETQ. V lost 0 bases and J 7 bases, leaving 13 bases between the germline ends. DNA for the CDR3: TGCGCCAGCAGCTTGGCCGCAGGGGATTTTGGCTACACCTTC. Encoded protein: CASSLAAGDFGYTF.

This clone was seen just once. CDR3 nucleotides: TGTGCTAGTGCCCGGAGCGCTGAAGCTTTCTTT. Translating it yields CASARSAEAFF. The V and J genes are TRBV12-5 and TRBJ1-1, with unresolved D. CDR3 length equals 11 residues. Per the germline V gene, CDR1 is LGHNT and CDR2 is FRNRAP. Trimming removed 7 bases at V and 6 bases at J, with 9 bases between. Using reference TRBV12-5 and TRBJ1-1 for the parts outside the CDR3, the full variable domain is DARVTQTPRHKVTEMGQEVTMRCQPILGHNTVFWYRQTMMQGLELLAYFRNRAPLDDSGMPKDRFSAEMPDATLATLKIQPSEPRDSAVYFCASARSAEAFFGQGTRLTVV.

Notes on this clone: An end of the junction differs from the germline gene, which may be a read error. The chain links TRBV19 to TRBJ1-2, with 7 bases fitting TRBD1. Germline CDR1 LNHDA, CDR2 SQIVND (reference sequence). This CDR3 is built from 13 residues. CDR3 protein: CASSLDEVTGRYF. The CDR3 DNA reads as TGTGCCAGTAGCCTAGATGAAGTGACAGGGAGGTACTTC.

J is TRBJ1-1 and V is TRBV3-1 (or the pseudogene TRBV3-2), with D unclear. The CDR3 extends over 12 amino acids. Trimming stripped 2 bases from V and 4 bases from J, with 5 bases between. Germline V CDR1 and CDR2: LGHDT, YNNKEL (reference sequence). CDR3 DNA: TGTGCCAGCAGCCAAATCCGCACTGAAGCTTTCTTT. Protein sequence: CASSQIRTEAFF.

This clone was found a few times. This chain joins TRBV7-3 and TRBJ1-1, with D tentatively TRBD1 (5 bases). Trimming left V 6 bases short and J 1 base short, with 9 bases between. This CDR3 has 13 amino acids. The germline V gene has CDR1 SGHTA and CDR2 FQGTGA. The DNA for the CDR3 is TGTGCCAGCAGGGGGCCCGGGAACACTGAAGCTTTCTTT. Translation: CASRGPGNTEAFF.

The CDR3 reads CASSSGTGNLISNTGELFF. For the CDR3, the DNA is TGTGCCAGCAGCTCCGGGACAGGGAATTTGATCTCGAACACCGGGGAGCTGTTTTTT. V usage is TRBV6-6 and J usage is TRBJ2-2, with 9 bases that match TRBD1. V lost 6 bases to trimming and J lost 0 bases; unmatched junction nucleotides: 14. Germline V CDR1 and CDR2: MNHNY, SVGAGI (reference sequence). The CDR3 has 19 amino acids.

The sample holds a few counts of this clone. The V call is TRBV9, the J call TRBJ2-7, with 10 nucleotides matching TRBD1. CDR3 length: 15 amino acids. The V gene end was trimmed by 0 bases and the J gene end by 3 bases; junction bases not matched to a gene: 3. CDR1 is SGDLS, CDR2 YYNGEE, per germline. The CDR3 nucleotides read TGTGCCAGCAGCGTAGGACAGGGGGCTATCTACGAGCAGTACTTC. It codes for CASSVGQGAIYEQYF.

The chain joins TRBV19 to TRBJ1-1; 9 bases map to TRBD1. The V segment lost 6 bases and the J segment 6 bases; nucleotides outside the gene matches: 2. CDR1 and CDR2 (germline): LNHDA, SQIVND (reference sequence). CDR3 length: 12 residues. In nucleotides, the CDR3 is TGTGCCAGTAGGGGACAGGGCCCTGAAGCTTTCTTT. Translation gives CASRGQGPEAFF.

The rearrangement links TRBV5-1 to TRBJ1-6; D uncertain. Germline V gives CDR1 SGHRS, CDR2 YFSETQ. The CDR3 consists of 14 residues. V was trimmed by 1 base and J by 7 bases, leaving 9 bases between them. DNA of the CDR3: TGCGCCAGCAGCTTGTCGGGGTCGAATTCACCCCTCCACTTT. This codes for CASSLSGSNSPLHF.

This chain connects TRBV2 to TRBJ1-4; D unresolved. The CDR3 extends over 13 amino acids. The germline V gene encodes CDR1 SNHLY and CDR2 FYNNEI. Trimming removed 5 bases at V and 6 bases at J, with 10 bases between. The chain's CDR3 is CASSLGRDEKLFF. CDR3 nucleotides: TGTGCCAGCAGTCTGGGCCGTGATGAAAAACTGTTTTTT.